This TCR beta chain is drawn from a study of early T cells in non-severe SARS-CoV-2 infection. In TCRdb, the 5' RACE reads were re-called with MiXCR into one record per CDR3 protein. The repertoire includes 62,000 or so distinct CDR3 sequences, 7% to 9.5% of them detected once, and 13% sits in the top ten. This specimen consisted of whole blood, obtained at baseline. The clonotype originates from an adult who was a healthcare worker with PCR-confirmed SARS-CoV-2 infection or an uninfected control (not recorded which).

The CDR3 protein is CASSEKGLTDTQYF. The CDR3 region has the DNA TGCGCCAGCAGTGAGAAGGGACTCACAGATACGCAGTATTTT. J is TRBJ2-3 and V is TRBV10-2; D is perhaps TRBD2 (6 bases). CDR3 length: 14 residues. Per the germline V gene, CDR1 is WSHSY and CDR2 is SAAADI. Between the trimmed V and J ends, which lost 2 bases and 2 bases, there was a span of 8 bases.